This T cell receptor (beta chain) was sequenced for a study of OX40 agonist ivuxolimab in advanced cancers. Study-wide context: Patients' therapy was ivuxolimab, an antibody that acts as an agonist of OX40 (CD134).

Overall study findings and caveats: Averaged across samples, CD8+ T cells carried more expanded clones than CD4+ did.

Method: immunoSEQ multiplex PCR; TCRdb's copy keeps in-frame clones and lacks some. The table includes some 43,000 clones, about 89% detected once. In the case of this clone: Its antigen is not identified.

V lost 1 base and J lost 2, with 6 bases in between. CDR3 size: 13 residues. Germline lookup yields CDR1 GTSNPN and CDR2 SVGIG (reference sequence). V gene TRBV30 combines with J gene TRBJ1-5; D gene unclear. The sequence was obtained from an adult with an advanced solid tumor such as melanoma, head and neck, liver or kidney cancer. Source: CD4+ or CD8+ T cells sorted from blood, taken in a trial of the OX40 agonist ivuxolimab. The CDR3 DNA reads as TGTGCCTGGAGTGGGATGGGCAATCAGCCCCAGCATTTT. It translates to CAWSGMGNQPQHF.